Shown below are 17 T cell receptor beta chains from a single sample sequenced in a study of blood T cell repertoires in COVID-19. Generated by immunoSEQ multiplex PCR, the TCRdb table keeps only in-frame clones and is missing some. The sample includes around 140,000 clones, 81% of them seen just once. Sequenced material: peripheral blood. The receptor set was obtained from a human donor in a cohort sampled during active COVID-19.

This clone was recorded a few times. The chain employs TRBV7-2 and TRBJ1-1; the match to TRBD1 covers 10 bases. This CDR3 contains 15 residues. The J segment lost 1 base and the V segment lost 5 bases, leaving 4 bases of the junction unmatched. Germline CDR1 reads SGHTA; CDR2 reads FQGNSA. The CDR3 here is CASSRGTGANTEAFF. The CDR3 coding sequence is TGTGCCAGCAGCCGTGGGACAGGGGCGAACACTGAAGCTTTCTTT.

The chain carries TRBV18 and TRBJ2-6; the D gene is possibly TRBD1 (5 bases). There are 15 residues in the CDR3. V was shortened by 3 bases and J by 0 bases, with 6 bases between the two germline ends. Per germline, CDR1 KGHSH and CDR2 LQKENI. The chain's CDR3 is CASSPGRSGANVLTF. DNA of the CDR3: TGTGCCAGCTCACCGGGGCGCTCTGGGGCCAACGTCCTGACTTTC.

The V call is TRBV6-5, the J call TRBJ1-5; weak D call: TRBD1 (6 bases). The germline V gene encodes CDR1 MNHEY and CDR2 SVGAGI. This CDR3 is built from 14 residues. Trimming pared 8 bases from V and 0 bases from J, leaving 11 bases between. CDR3 loop: CASEDSNSNQPQHF. CDR3 nucleotide sequence: TGTGCCAGCGAGGACAGTAATAGCAATCAGCCCCAGCATTTT.

The chain uses TRBV4-3 and TRBJ1-1, with unresolved D. The CDR3 extends over 12 amino acids. Deletions cut 4 bases from V and 8 bases from J, with 11 bases between. CDR1 LGHNA and CDR2 YSLEER come from the germline V gene. CDR3 coding DNA: TGCGCCAGCAGCCCGGACTTAATAGAAGCTTTCTTT. It translates to CASSPDLIEAFF.

CDR3 bases: TGCGCCAGCAGCTTGGAGGGGGCCGACAGGGTCACTAATGAAAAACTGTTTTTT. Translation gives CASSLEGADRVTNEKLFF. The J gene is TRBJ1-4, the V gene TRBV5-1; TRBD1 aligns across 7 bases. Germline lookup yields CDR1 SGHRS and CDR2 YFSETQ. The CDR3 spans 18 residues. The V segment lost 0 bases and the J segment 2 bases; nucleotides outside the gene matches: 10.

The chain combines TRBV9 with TRBJ2-1; D is ambiguous. The germline V gene has CDR1 SGDLS and CDR2 YYNGEE. Trimming removed 2 bases from V and 2 bases from J, with 8 bases in between. This CDR3 comprises 14 residues. In nucleotides, the CDR3 is TGTGCCAGCAGCGTCACTTCTGCCTACAATGAGCAGTTCTTC. The encoded protein is CASSVTSAYNEQFF.

V is TRBV2 and J is TRBJ2-7, with D maybe TRBD2 (5 bases). Germline V gene data show CDR1 as SNHLY and CDR2 as FYNNEI. Trimming took off 2 bases at V and 0 bases at J, with 14 bases between the two ends. This CDR3 is built from 16 residues. CDR3 loop: CASSELRETSSYEQYF. The CDR3 bases are TGTGCCAGCAGTGAATTGAGGGAAACCTCCTCCTACGAGCAGTACTTC.

V usage is TRBV5-1 and J usage is TRBJ2-2, with TRBD2 identical over 7 bases. CDR1 and CDR2 from the germline V gene are SGHRS and YFSETQ. Losses at the gene ends were 4 bases for V and 6 bases for J; bases not matched to a gene: 3. This CDR3 is 13 amino acids long. CDR3 amino acids: CASSAGEAGELFF. For the CDR3, the DNA is TGCGCCAGCAGCGCGGGAGAGGCCGGGGAGCTGTTTTTT. Full variable domain (remainder filled in from reference TRBV5-1 and TRBJ2-2): KAGVTQTPRYLIKTRGQQVTLSCSPISGHRSVSWYQQTPGQGLQFLFEYFSETQRNKGNFPGRFSGRQFSNSRSEMNVSTLELGDSALYLCASSAGEAGELFFGEGSRLTVL.

The chain carries TRBV6-5 and TRBJ2-7; tentatively, D is TRBD2 (6 bases). Germline assignment: CDR1 MNHEY and CDR2 SVGAGI. Trimming took off 7 bases at V and 2 bases at J, with 15 bases between the two ends. This CDR3 contains 14 residues. CDR3 nucleotides: TGTGCCAGCACCGGACTACCTAAGACCTACGAGCAGTACTTC. Translation gives CASTGLPKTYEQYF.

This clone was counted a single time. The genes are TRBV7-2 and TRBJ2-1; TRBD2 is a possible D gene (5 bases). The CDR3 loop spans 15 amino acids. Germline V gives CDR1 SGHTA, CDR2 FQGNSA. V lost 2 bases to trimming and J lost 2 bases, with 10 bases between them. CDR3 DNA: TGTGCCAGCAGCTTACAAGCGGCCACCTACAATGAGCAGTTCTTC. This translates into CASSLQAATYNEQFF.

The V call is TRBV4-3, the J call TRBJ1-2; D uncertain. CDR3 length equals 14 residues. Trimming took 0 bases from V and 4 from J, leaving 9 bases between them. Germline CDR1 and CDR2: LGHNA and YSLEER. In nucleotides, the CDR3 is TGCGCCAGCAGCCAAGAACAAAGTCTCTATGGCTACACCTTC. Its translation: CASSQEQSLYGYTF.

The chain links TRBV4-2 to TRBJ2-7, with 9 bases matching TRBD2. V was pared by 0 bases and J by 4 bases, with 7 bases of the junction left unmatched. The germline gives CDR1 LGHNA, CDR2 YNFKEQ. The CDR3 consists of 16 residues. Here the CDR3 reads CASSQDNSGSPYEQYF. CDR3 nucleotides: TGTGCCAGCAGCCAAGACAATAGCGGGAGTCCGTACGAGCAGTACTTC.

The V and J genes are TRBV7-3 and TRBJ2-7, with a possible D match to TRBD2 (5 bases). V lost 4 bases and J lost 4, with 14 bases in between. CDR1 is SGHTA, CDR2 FQGTGA, per germline. The CDR3 is made up of 14 amino acids. CDR3 DNA sequence: TGTGCCAGCAGCTCGGGTCCTAGCTCTTACGAGCAGTACTTC. Translated, it gives CASSSGPSSYEQYF.

The J gene is TRBJ2-4, the V gene TRBV11-2; possible D gene TRBD1, 6 bases. V shed 5 bases and J shed 7 bases, with 12 bases lying between them. This CDR3 comprises 13 residues. Germline V lookup: CDR1 SGHAT, CDR2 FQNNGV. This CDR3 reads CASSPSRGNIQYF. The CDR3 DNA reads TGTGCCAGCAGCCCGTCTAGGGGGAACATTCAGTACTTC.

The rearrangement links TRBV5-1 to TRBJ2-7, with 7 nucleotides matching TRBD1. Looked up from germline, CDR1 is SGHRS and CDR2 is YFSETQ. Trimming took 0 bases from V and 4 from J; bases not matched to a gene: 4. This CDR3 is 14 amino acids long. The CDR3 DNA reads as TGCGCCAGCAGCTTGGTACCGGGACAGTACGAGCAGTACTTC. Translated, it gives CASSLVPGQYEQYF. Drawing the rest from reference TRBV5-1 and TRBJ2-7, the complete variable domain is KAGVTQTPRYLIKTRGQQVTLSCSPISGHRSVSWYQQTPGQGLQFLFEYFSETQRNKGNFPGRFSGRQFSNSRSEMNVSTLELGDSALYLCASSLVPGQYEQYFGPGTRLTVT.

With regard to this clone: The same CDR3 can be traced to other DNA sequences in this sample. The V gene is TRBV7-9, the J gene TRBJ2-7; 9 bases line up with TRBD1. V dropped 2 bases and J dropped 6; count of bases not matched to a gene: 5. Germline V CDR1 and CDR2: SEHNR, FQNEAQ (reference sequence). This CDR3 comprises 14 residues. CDR3 amino acids: CASSLPGQGSEQYF. The CDR3, as DNA: TGTGCCAGCAGCTTACCGGGACAGGGCTCCGAGCAGTACTTC.

The J gene is TRBJ2-2, the V gene TRBV18; tentatively, D is TRBD1 (7 bases). V lost 3 bases and J 4 bases, leaving 15 bases between the germline ends. Germline CDR1 reads KGHSH; CDR2 reads LQKENI. CDR3 length equals 16 residues. The CDR3 loop reads CASSPDRSGGTGELFF. The CDR3 coding sequence is TGTGCCAGCTCACCGGACAGGTCCGGGGGCACCGGGGAGCTGTTTTTT. Full variable domain (outside the CDR3, taken from reference TRBV18 and TRBJ2-2): NAGVMQNPRHLVRRRGQEARLRCSPMKGHSHVYWYRQLPEEGLKFMVYLQKENIIDESGMPKERFSAEFPKEGPSILRIQQVVRGDSAAYFCASSPDRSGGTGELFFGEGSRLTVL.